Listed here are 21 T cell receptor beta chains from one sample, sequenced in a study of immune cell composition in non-small cell lung cancer. This table comes from immunoSEQ multiplex PCR, and its TCRdb copy is limited to in-frame clones, with some not included. The data show about 3,100 clones, roughly 80% seen once. The specimen was lung tumor tissue. These receptors were obtained from a human donor with non-small cell lung cancer.

This chain links TRBV28 with TRBJ1-4; 9 nucleotides agree with TRBD1. V was pared by 0 bases and J by 7 bases, with 6 bases of the junction left unmatched. This CDR3 has 16 amino acids. The germline gives CDR1 MDHEN, CDR2 SYDVKM. CDR3 sequence: CASSLWRQGDGEKLFF. DNA of the CDR3: TGTGCCAGCAGTTTATGGCGACAGGGGGACGGTGAAAAACTGTTTTTT.

For the CDR3, the DNA is TGTGCCAGCAGCGTGCCCAGCGGGAAACCGAACACCGGGGAGCTGTTTTTT. It encodes CASSVPSGKPNTGELFF. The chain couples TRBV5-5 to TRBJ2-2; 7 bases map to TRBD2. The germline V gene encodes CDR1 SGHKS and CDR2 YYEKEE (reference sequence). The length of the CDR3 is 17 residues. The V segment lost 4 bases and the J segment 0 bases; nucleotides outside the gene matches: 9.

This chain connects TRBV4-1 to TRBJ2-7, with D possibly TRBD2 on 5 matching bases. The CDR3 length is 15 residues. V lost 4 bases, J lost 7 bases, and 20 bases lay in between. Germline V CDR1 and CDR2: MGHRA, YSYEKL. The CDR3 coding sequence is TGCGCCAGCAGCCCACCGGGGAACCCTTTTGGGGAGCAGTACTTC. Protein: CASSPPGNPFGEQYF.

V usage is TRBV28 and J usage is TRBJ2-7; perhaps TRBD2 as D (6 bases). Per germline, CDR1 MDHEN and CDR2 SYDVKM. CDR3 size: 15 residues. V lost 7 bases, J lost 5 bases, and 21 bases lay in between. The CDR3 here is CASTLGGSLPHEQYF. The CDR3 DNA reads as TGTGCCAGCACCCTGGGGGGATCCCTTCCTCACGAGCAGTACTTC. Full variable domain (remainder filled in from reference TRBV28 and TRBJ2-7): DVKVTQSSRYLVKRTGEKVFLECVQDMDHENMFWYRQDPGLGLRLIYFSYDVKMKEKGDIPEGYSVSREKKERFSLILESASTNQTSMYLCASTLGGSLPHEQYFGPGTRLTVT.

J is TRBJ2-5 and V is TRBV5-1; 8 bases line up with TRBD2. The CDR3 spans 15 residues. The V gene end was trimmed by 1 base and the J gene end by 2 bases; junction bases not matched to a gene: 4. CDR1 is SGHRS, CDR2 YFSETQ, per germline. The CDR3 DNA reads TGCGCCAGCAGCTTGTCTAGCGGGTTACAAGAGACCCAGTACTTC. The encoded protein is CASSLSSGLQETQYF.

The J gene is TRBJ1-5, the V gene TRBV7-2; 8 positions match TRBD1. This CDR3 spans 14 amino acids. Germline-derived CDR1 and CDR2 are SGHTA and FQGNSA. The ends lost 4 bases at V and 6 bases at J; junction bases unmatched: 5. CDR3 in DNA: TGTGCCAGCAGCTCCGGACAGGGTCTTCAGCCCCAGCATTTT. Its protein is CASSSGQGLQPQHF.

This chain connects TRBV29-1 to TRBJ2-7; the match to TRBD1 covers 11 bases. The CDR3 consists of 19 residues. Germline CDR1 is SQVTM and CDR2 is ANQGSEA. Germline trimming cut 2 bases from V and 2 bases from J; bases unmatched to any gene: 17. Here the CDR3 DNA reads TGCAGCGTTGAACTATTCGGTACGGGGACAGGGGGTTCCCCCTACGAGCAGTACTTC. This gives the protein CSVELFGTGTGGSPYEQYF.

The CDR3 here is CASSYGGLAGGGEQFF. Here the CDR3 DNA reads TGTGCCAGCAGTTACGGGGGACTAGCGGGAGGTGGCGAGCAGTTCTTC. V gene TRBV6-6 combines with J gene TRBJ2-1; 15 nucleotides align to TRBD2. This CDR3 is 16 amino acids long. From germline, CDR1 is MNHNY and CDR2 SVGAGI (reference sequence). V was pared by 2 bases and J by 10 bases, with 6 bases of the junction left unmatched.

This clone appeared a few times. The CDR3 DNA sequence: TGTGCCAGCAGTGAAATGTTGGCGGGAGGACCGATTAGCTACTTC. Protein product: CASSEMLAGGPISYF. The V gene is TRBV2, the J gene TRBJ2-7; 8 nucleotides align to TRBD2. Germline V gene data show CDR1 as SNHLY and CDR2 as FYNNEI. The J segment lost 13 bases and the V segment lost 2 bases, leaving 16 bases of the junction unmatched. There are 15 residues in the CDR3.

The chain links TRBV28 to TRBJ2-7; 15 bases line up with TRBD2. The trim removed 4 bases at V and 1 base at J, leaving 8 bases unmatched. The CDR3 contains 18 residues. Germline CDR1 reads MDHEN; CDR2 reads SYDVKM. The CDR3 sequence is CASSSERTSGRASYEQYF. The CDR3 DNA is TGTGCCAGCAGTTCGGAACGGACTAGCGGGAGGGCATCCTACGAGCAGTACTTC.

This clone was seen a handful of times. The genes are TRBV19 and TRBJ1-3; 7 positions match TRBD1. Germline V CDR1 and CDR2: LNHDA, SQIVND (reference sequence). CDR3 length equals 20 residues. V shed 3 bases, J shed 0 bases, and the junction held 17 bases outside the gene matches. The CDR3 loop reads CASSMAGQAFLSTSGNTIYF. Written as DNA, the CDR3 is TGTGCCAGTAGTATGGCCGGACAGGCTTTTTTATCTACCTCTGGAAACACCATATATTTT.

The chain employs TRBV5-1 and TRBJ2-7; TRBD1 agrees at 8 bases. The CDR3 is made up of 13 amino acids. V gave up 7 bases and J gave up 7 bases; unmatched junction bases: 10. CDR1 is SGHRS, CDR2 YFSETQ, per germline. This CDR3 is CASSGTGDREQYF. The CDR3 DNA is TGCGCCAGCTCCGGGACAGGAGATCGAGAGCAGTACTTC.

This chain connects TRBV28 to TRBJ1-2; possible D gene TRBD1, 5 bases. The V gene's germline CDR1 is MDHEN and CDR2 SYDVKM. The ends were cut back, 5 bases at V and 6 bases at J, with 19 bases in the middle. This CDR3 is 15 amino acids long. The CDR3: CASSLLPTARHGYTF. In nucleotides, the CDR3 is TGTGCCAGCAGTCTACTCCCGACAGCCCGGCATGGCTACACCTTC.

This chain joins TRBV5-1 and TRBJ2-3; D not certain. This CDR3 is 12 amino acids long. CDR1 is SGHRS and CDR2 is YFSETQ in the germline V gene. Trimming removed 4 bases at V and 4 bases at J, with 7 bases between. In DNA form, the CDR3 reads TGCGCCAGCAGCATCAGCGCAGATACGCAGTATTTT. Translation gives CASSISADTQYF.

The chain recombines TRBV28 with TRBJ1-4; 10 nucleotides line up with TRBD1. Germline V gene data show CDR1 as MDHEN and CDR2 as SYDVKM. Losses at the gene ends were 6 bases for V and 7 bases for J; bases not matched to a gene: 5. The CDR3 has 14 residues. CDR3 sequence reads: CASRRQGAGEKLFF. The CDR3 DNA follows: TGTGCCAGCAGAAGACAGGGGGCGGGTGAAAAACTGTTTTTT.

The gene calls are TRBV4-1 and TRBJ1-3, with a tentative D call TRBD1 (6 bases). Germline loops: CDR1 MGHRA, CDR2 YSYEKL. The CDR3 runs to 17 residues. V was clipped by 0 bases and J by 0 bases, with 12 bases between them. The CDR3 coding sequence is TGCGCCAGCAGCCAAGACAGGGTAGGGGGCTCTGGAAACACCATATATTTT. Translation gives CASSQDRVGGSGNTIYF.

V gene TRBV6-5 combines with J gene TRBJ1-2; no firm D call. The CDR3 is 13 residues long. The V end was cut by 6 bases, the J end by 6 bases, with 14 bases between. Germline V lookup: CDR1 MNHEY, CDR2 SVGAGI. DNA of the CDR3: TGTGCCAGCAGCCCCCGCGACAACCATGGCTACACCTTC. Translated: CASSPRDNHGYTF.

The chain couples TRBV4-2 to TRBJ1-3; D possibly corresponds to TRBD1 (5 bases). Germline V gives CDR1 LGHNA, CDR2 YNFKEQ. V was cut by 3 bases and J by 0 bases, with 12 bases left in between. The CDR3 runs to 16 residues. The CDR3 DNA reads as TGTGCCAGCAGCCAGAACTCAGGGAACTCTGGAAACACCATATATTTT. Encoded protein: CASSQNSGNSGNTIYF.

V is TRBV28 and J is TRBJ2-7; D perhaps matches TRBD1 (6 bases). The CDR3 is 14 residues long. Germline V gives CDR1 MDHEN, CDR2 SYDVKM. Trimming removed 3 bases from V and 4 bases from J, with 13 bases in between. In DNA, the CDR3 is TGTGCCAGCAGTTTCCGCCACAGGGCATACGAGCAGTACTTC. Its protein is CASSFRHRAYEQYF.

The CDR3 reads CASSSQQGGVKNIQYF. The CDR3 DNA follows: TGTGCCAGCAGTTCACAACAGGGGGGGGTGAAAAACATTCAGTACTTC. The V call is TRBV27, the J call TRBJ2-4; possible D gene TRBD1, 8 bases. The CDR3 is 16 amino acids. Trimming left V 4 bases short and J 4 bases short, with 17 bases between. In germline, CDR1 is MNHEY, CDR2 SMNVEV (reference sequence).

The chain joins TRBV28 to TRBJ1-2; D may be TRBD1 (6 bases). Germline lookup yields CDR1 MDHEN and CDR2 SYDVKM. The CDR3 sequence is 14 residues long. V was trimmed by 5 bases and J by 2 bases, leaving 12 bases between them. CDR3 DNA: TGTGCCAGCAGTATCTTACAGGGCAACTATGGCTACACCTTC. Translated: CASSILQGNYGYTF.